The following is a TCR beta chain sequence with its context. This clonotype was recorded many times. The antigen it binds to is not known. The record has no base qualities; no much larger clone is one base away. These reads were obtained on an Illumina HiSeq 1500. The public reads were reprocessed in TCRdb via fastp at Q25 and MiXCR, keeping in-frame beta chains. CDR3 protein duplicates are merged, each entry listing the most common genes and DNA. The sample table contains some 440,000 distinct CDR3 sequences; only one count was recorded for roughly a third of them. The biggest ten clones account for roughly an eighth of the sample. The germline ends are 9 bases apart after V is trimmed by 3 bases and J by 3 bases. From the cysteine up to the phenylalanine, the CDR3 has a length of 14 residues. The sequence is cut down to CDR3 DNA, 42 bases in frame from base 1. The germline V gene specifies MDHEN as CDR1 and SYDVKM as CDR2.

This sample is part of a study of T cell repertoires in cytomegalovirus infection (dated by TCRdb to between 2018 and 2021). About the full investigation: Donor HLA type was relevant to the analysis, because carriage of CMV infection together with the matching HLA type was indicated by public TCR beta signatures. Study-wide conclusions, independent of this receptor: The ex vivo response was dominated by HLA-C-restricted CMV-specific TCR beta clonotypes, and the single most frequent clonotype in two of eight donors was supplied by these HLA-C-restricted clonotypes. Carriers of CMV infection plus the relevant HLA type were discriminated by the cumulative frequency of public TCR beta family members in the study cohort and in an independent roughly 340-donor cohort.

The chain links TRBV28 with TRBJ1-5; the D segment could be TRBD1, given 6 matching bases. Sequenced: PBMCs. This TCR was recovered from a human donor in good health (CMV status not recorded). Some clones in this sample may be carry-over from other donors' samples. The CDR3 region has the sequence CASSFRGHNQPQHF. The bases read TGTGCCAGCAGTTTTCGGGGGCACAATCAGCCCCAGCATTTT.